The TCR beta chain described here comes from a study of blood T cell repertoires in COVID-19. Across the whole study: Both acute and convalescent COVID-19 samples were obtained from the United States, Italy and Spain. In each case, the material was cDNA or gDNA derived from T cells, B-cell-depleted T cells, or PBMCs.

Libraries were prepared by immunoSEQ multiplex PCR; TCRdb keeps only in-frame clonotypes and omits some of them. Of under 80,000 clones listed, 85% to 90% are singletons. V was pared by 5 bases and J by 7 bases, with 11 bases of the junction left unmatched. The length of the CDR3 is 17 residues. Germline CDR1 and CDR2: SEHNR and FQNEAQ (reference sequence). The sequence came from a man aged 80 or over in a cohort sampled during active COVID-19. The specimen sequenced was peripheral blood. The chain is built from TRBV7-9 and TRBJ1-4; 12 bases align to TRBD1. The CDR3 sequence is CASSQDPGQGASEKLFF. DNA for the CDR3: TGTGCCAGCAGCCAAGACCCGGGACAGGGGGCAAGTGAAAAACTGTTTTTT.